This T cell receptor (beta chain) was captured by sequencing in a study of vaccination effects on CD4 cells after COVID-19 (dated by TCRdb to between 2021 and 2024). In the study overall: Each participant got two doses of an mRNA SARS-CoV-2 vaccine, either BNT162b2 or mRNA-1273. Pre-vaccine samples from a couple of convalescent patients were drawn 16 days and one week before the first dose, 142 and 148 days after COVID-19 diagnosis. In both COVID-19 convalescent patients and infection-naive vaccine recipients, the study compared SARS-CoV-2 spike-specific CD4+ TCR repertoires from before mRNA vaccination with those from after it. The full study included some 10 COVID-19 convalescent patients and a few SARS-CoV-2-naive healthy vaccine recipients. The Oncomine TCR Beta short-read assay on an Illumina iSeq 100 was used to sequence cultures from other donors in the study.

In the ViraFEST assay, PBMC were stimulated with viral peptide pools, and TCR sequencing was then used to find antigen-specific CD4+ T cell clonotypes based on their expansion. After about 9 days of culture, CD4+ T cells were isolated with the EasySep CD4+ T cell isolation kit. Convalescent patients had PCR-confirmed SARS-CoV-2 infection between March and December 2020, before Alpha, Beta and Delta variants emerged in the United States. Each well held 1.5 million to 2 million PBMC cultured in IMDM containing approximately 5.2% human AB serum, around 9.3 IU/ml IL-2 and gentamicin, along with roughly 10 ug/ml peptides. On days 3 and 7, half of the culture medium was replaced with fresh IL-2-containing medium. Each peptide stimulation condition was cultured in triplicate wells unless otherwise noted. PBMC were separated from whole blood using Ficoll-Paque Plus gradient centrifugation and were then either cryopreserved at -140C or used fresh. The QIAamp micro DNA kit was used to extract genomic DNA from the cultured CD4+ T cells.

With respect to this clone: The antigen it recognizes is unknown. No base quality values were provided; no much bigger clone lies one nucleotide off.

General conclusions and limits of the study: At late post-vaccination timepoints, both infection-induced and vaccine-induced clones showed marked clonal contraction, consistent with waning T cell responses. Only a small number of convalescent patients were included, and no early post-infection timepoints were available, which limited the study. In convalescent patients, the post-vaccine spike-reactive repertoire was composed mainly of new vaccine-induced clones that were largely distinct from infection-induced clones.

Receptor amplification or capture employed the immunoSEQ multiplex PCR assay. DNA from the CD4+ T cells that had been cultured and isolated underwent TCR beta CDR3 sequencing. The authors' pipeline ran thus. Non-productive TCR sequences were removed and reads were trimmed to the CDR3 region, keeping CDR3s of at least 7 amino acids. Antigen-specific clonotypes were identified with the MANAFEST web app by comparing expansion in peptide wells against reference cultures. To count as positive, a clone had to show expansion at FDR<0.05 compared with the reference and with all other wells, an odds ratio above 5, and a frequency above 0.1% in two replicate wells. Cross-reactive clonotypes were defined as significantly expanded in SARS-CoV-2 spike wells and in at least one common cold coronavirus spike condition. Levenshtein distance calculated with the stringdist R package was used to assess CDR3 similarity, and unrooted trees were constructed with ape in R 3.6.1. The clones in this table, taken by TCRdb from immuneACCESS, are in-frame only. Not every clone is retained; where verified, under half of the shortfall comes from an unresolved V gene, and the cause of the rest is unknown. The V and J calls and clone size were taken over from that table, and D and trimming were inferred from the DNA. This sample gives fewer than 40,000 clones in total; approximately 72% of them show up just once. The ten largest account for about 29% of the sample.

The CDR3 runs 15 amino acids, cysteine and phenylalanine included. Only the CDR3 part of the read is kept: 45 bases, read in frame from the first base. Reading the germline V gene gives CDR1 MNHEY and CDR2 SVGAGI. The V end loses 7 bases and the J end loses 3 bases, and a stretch of 16 bases separates them. The sequence was obtained from a human donor who had a prior SARS-CoV-2 infection. The chain is made from TRBV6-5 and TRBJ1-5, with the D gene call left open. This specimen was CD4+ T cells from PBMCs cultured with a peptide pool, taken before COVID-19 vaccination. The DNA sequence follows: TGTGCCAGCAACTGGGGAGGGCAGAACAATCAGCCCCAGCATTTT. It is translated as CASNWGGQNNQPQHF.